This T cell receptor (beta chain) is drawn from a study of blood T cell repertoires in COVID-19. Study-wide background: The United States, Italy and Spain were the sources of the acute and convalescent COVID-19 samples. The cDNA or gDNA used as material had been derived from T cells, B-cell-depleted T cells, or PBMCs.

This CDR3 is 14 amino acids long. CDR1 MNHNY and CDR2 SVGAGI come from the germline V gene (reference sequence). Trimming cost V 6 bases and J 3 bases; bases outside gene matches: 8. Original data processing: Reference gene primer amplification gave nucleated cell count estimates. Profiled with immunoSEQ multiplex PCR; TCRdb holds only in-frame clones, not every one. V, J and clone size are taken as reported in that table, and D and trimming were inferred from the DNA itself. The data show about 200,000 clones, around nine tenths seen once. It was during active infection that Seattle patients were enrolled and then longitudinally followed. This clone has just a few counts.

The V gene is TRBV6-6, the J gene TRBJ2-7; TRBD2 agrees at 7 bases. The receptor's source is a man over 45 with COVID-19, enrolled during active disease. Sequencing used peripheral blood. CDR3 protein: CASRPEGGRYEQYF. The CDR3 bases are TGTGCCAGCAGGCCCGAGGGAGGGCGCTACGAGCAGTACTTC.